The 27 T cell receptor beta chains below come from one sample, sequenced in a study of cytomegalovirus exposure and HLA in healthy donors. A multiplex PCR was run with 60 Vbeta primers and 13 Jbeta primers. The data were produced by immunoSEQ multiplex PCR, yet TCRdb's version contains in-frame clones alone and is incomplete. The table includes about 110,000 clones, more than 60% detected once. The material sequenced was PBMCs. These receptors all stem from a man under 40 in good health and CMV-seropositive.

This chain joins TRBV7-2 and TRBJ2-1; 9 bases are shared with TRBD1. Germline V lookup: CDR1 SGHTA, CDR2 FQGNSA. This CDR3 has 15 residues. Trimming removed 5 bases from V and 3 bases from J; junction bases left unmatched: 5. The CDR3 sequence is CASSQPGQGYNEQFF. CDR3 coding DNA: TGTGCCAGCAGCCAACCGGGACAGGGCTACAATGAGCAGTTCTTC.

The chain has TRBV4-1 and TRBJ1-3; TRBD1 matches at 7 bases. Germline V gene lookup returns CDR1 MGHRA and CDR2 YSYEKL. V lost 5 bases and J lost 0; bases outside the gene matches: 10. The CDR3 has 17 amino acids. The CDR3 protein is CASSSGQALNSGNTIYF. Written as DNA, the CDR3 is TGCGCCAGCAGCTCCGGACAGGCCCTTAACTCTGGAAACACCATATATTTT.

In DNA, the CDR3 is TGTGCCAGCAGTGACGAAGTTACGGCTGGAAACACCATATATTTT. Translated: CASSDEVTAGNTIYF. The V and J genes are TRBV6-4 and TRBJ1-3; D is uncertain. Germline V gene data show CDR1 as MRHNA and CDR2 as SNTAGT. The CDR3 runs to 15 residues. V was trimmed by 2 bases and J by 2 bases, leaving 10 bases between them.

The CDR3: CASSQEWGTYQETQYF. The CDR3 nucleotides are TGTGCCAGCAGCCAAGAATGGGGCACCTACCAAGAGACCCAGTACTTC. The V gene is TRBV4-2, the J gene TRBJ2-5, with D tentatively TRBD1 (5 bases). CDR1 and CDR2 (germline): LGHNA, YNFKEQ. Trimming took off 0 bases at V and 0 bases at J, with 11 bases between the two ends. This CDR3 is 16 amino acids long.

V and J are TRBV6-1 and TRBJ1-1; 9 bases fit TRBD1. From germline, CDR1 is MNHNS and CDR2 SASEGT. The CDR3 loop spans 15 amino acids. The V gene end was trimmed by 3 bases and the J gene end by 3 bases; junction bases not matched to a gene: 5. The CDR3 reads CASSEQGQGYTEAFF. CDR3 DNA: TGTGCCAGCAGTGAGCAAGGACAGGGGTACACTGAAGCTTTCTTT.

In its sample, this clone was seen a few times. The gene calls are TRBV25-1 and TRBJ1-1; 8 bases align to TRBD1. This CDR3 is built from 15 residues. Unmatched junction bases numbered 5, after V lost 3 bases and J lost 2 bases. Germline V gene sequence: CDR1 MGHDK, CDR2 SYGVNS. CDR3 region: CASSDHTGGNTEAFF. The CDR3 nucleotides are TGTGCCAGCAGTGACCATACAGGGGGTAACACTGAAGCTTTCTTT.

J is TRBJ2-3 and V is TRBV10-2; 9 bases align to TRBD2. The V segment lost 2 bases and the J segment 4 bases; nucleotides outside the gene matches: 7. CDR1 is WSHSY and CDR2 is SAAADI in the germline V gene. CDR3 length: 16 amino acids. CDR3 residues: CASSEAGGRLADTQYF. CDR3 in DNA: TGCGCCAGCAGTGAGGCGGGGGGGCGATTGGCAGATACGCAGTATTTT.

The chain combines TRBV9 with TRBJ2-5; TRBD2 matches 14 bases. The CDR3 is made up of 14 amino acids. V shed 4 bases and J 5 bases; nucleotides not matched to a gene: 1. The germline V gene has CDR1 SGDLS and CDR2 YYNGEE. The CDR3 spells CASSRTSGGETQYF. CDR3 sequence (DNA): TGTGCCAGCAGCCGGACTAGCGGGGGGGAGACCCAGTACTTC.

This clone has a handful of counts. V is TRBV6-1 and J is TRBJ2-2; 7 nucleotides align to TRBD1. The length of the CDR3 is 14 residues. Germline CDR1 MNHNS, CDR2 SASEGT. With 6 bases clipped from V and 3 bases from J, the junction kept 4 bases outside the gene matches. The CDR3 loop reads CASSQQGDTGELFF. For the CDR3, the DNA is TGTGCCAGCAGCCAGCAGGGGGACACCGGGGAGCTGTTTTTT.

The rearrangement joins TRBV7-9 to TRBJ2-5; D call uncertain. V was clipped by 1 base and J by 1 base, with 4 bases between them. CDR3 length: 13 residues. Germline CDR1 is SEHNR and CDR2 is FQNEAQ (reference sequence). The CDR3 DNA follows: TGTGCCAGCAGCTTAGACAGCCAAGAGACCCAGTACTTC. Protein sequence: CASSLDSQETQYF.

The gene calls are TRBV10-2 and TRBJ1-3; 11 nucleotides line up with TRBD1. Germline V CDR1 and CDR2: WSHSY, SAAADI. The CDR3 has 17 amino acids. V shed 0 bases, J shed 8 bases, and the junction held 9 bases outside the gene matches. The CDR3 bases are TGCGCCAGCAGTGAGTCCGGCCCGGGACAGGGGGTAGACACCATATATTTT. This codes for CASSESGPGQGVDTIYF.

The gene calls are TRBV27 and TRBJ2-5; possibly TRBD2 for D (5 bases). CDR3 length: 14 amino acids. Germline CDR1 and CDR2: MNHEY and SMNVEV (reference sequence). V was cut by 5 bases and J by 0 bases, with 10 bases left in between. The CDR3 DNA reads TGTGCCAGCAGTCCGGGGTCGTACCAAGAGACCCAGTACTTC. Translating gives CASSPGSYQETQYF.

This clone was picked up one time. The chain joins TRBV29-1 to TRBJ1-2; the match to TRBD1 covers 11 bases. The CDR3 extends over 15 amino acids. The junction had 6 bases not matched to a gene; V was cut back by 3 bases and J by 3 bases. Germline CDR1 and CDR2: SQVTM and ANQGSEA. The CDR3 DNA reads as TGCAGCGTTGATAAGGCGGGACAGGGGGACTATGGCTACACCTTC. This gives the protein CSVDKAGQGDYGYTF.

This rearrangement joins TRBV21-1 to TRBJ1-6; TRBD1 is the table's D call and was not checked against the DNA. TRBV21-1 is assigned pseudogene status. This CDR3 spans 19 amino acids. Here the CDR3 DNA reads TGTGCCAGCAGCAAAAGGGAGATCGGGACAGAGGGCAGGGATTCACCCCTCCACTTT. Amino acids: CASSKREIGTEGRDSPLHF.

This chain links TRBV6-7 with TRBJ1-1; TRBD1 aligns across 7 bases. TRBV6-7 counts as an open reading frame of uncertain function. The ends lost 4 bases at V and 3 bases at J; junction bases unmatched: 11. This CDR3 comprises 16 residues. Here the CDR3 DNA reads TGTGCCAGCAGTTTCGACAGGGAACGGTGGGACACTGAAGCTTTCTTT. It encodes CASSFDRERWDTEAFF.

The V gene is TRBV2, the J gene TRBJ2-1, with D possibly being TRBD1 (6 bases). Trimming took off 3 bases at V and 7 bases at J, with 19 bases between the two ends. CDR1 and CDR2 (germline): SNHLY, FYNNEI. This CDR3 is 16 amino acids long. In DNA, the CDR3 is TGTGCCAGCAGTGATAGGGGGACCGAGAATGCGAATGAGCAGTTCTTC. This translates into CASSDRGTENANEQFF.

This clone came up a few times. This chain uses TRBV19 with TRBJ2-4; D may be TRBD2 (6 bases). Germline loops: CDR1 LNHDA, CDR2 SQIVND (reference sequence). The germline V and J ends were trimmed by 7 bases and 7 bases, with 17 bases remaining between them. The CDR3 length is 14 residues. The CDR3 nucleotides read TGTGCCAGTACCCCGGAGGCAGGGAGGAACATTCAGTACTTC. The encoded protein is CASTPEAGRNIQYF.

About this clone itself: At the DNA level, this CDR3 is encoded by other sequences in the same sample as well. This sequence joins TRBV5-6 and TRBJ2-3; 9 bases are shared with TRBD2. The length of the CDR3 is 15 residues. Germline-derived CDR1 and CDR2 are SGHDT and YYEEEE. After removal of 0 bases from V and 3 bases from J, the junction contained 2 bases not matched to a gene. CDR3 DNA sequence: TGTGCCAGCAGCTTGGTCGCGGGGGGGACAGATACGCAGTATTTT. Translating it yields CASSLVAGGTDTQYF.

In its sample, this clone was seen a few times. The chain couples TRBV10-3 to TRBJ2-3; 11 bases match TRBD2. Germline V CDR1 and CDR2: ENHRY, SYGVKD. The CDR3 sequence is 18 residues long. The V gene end was trimmed by 4 bases and the J gene end by 0 bases; junction bases not matched to a gene: 9. CDR3 sequence reads: CAISVASGGRLSTDTQYF. CDR3 in DNA: TGTGCCATCAGTGTGGCTAGCGGGGGGCGTCTAAGCACAGATACGCAGTATTTT.

This clone was seen only a few times. CDR3 amino acids: CSVEDSGAEQYF. Here the CDR3 DNA reads TGCAGCGTTGAAGATTCGGGTGCCGAGCAGTACTTC. The chain combines TRBV29-1 with TRBJ2-7; no clear D gene. Germline CDR1 is SQVTM and CDR2 is ANQGSEA. V lost 0 bases and J 6 bases, leaving 9 bases between the germline ends. This CDR3 is 12 amino acids long.

With respect to this clone: Sequence at one end of the junction differs from germline and may be a read error. The identical CDR3 is also encoded by other nucleotide sequences in the sample. The rearrangement links TRBV7-9 to TRBJ2-7; D not resolved. The CDR3 is 12 residues long. Germline V gene sequence: CDR1 SEHNR, CDR2 FQNEAQ (reference sequence). This CDR3 is CSSSLSSYEQYF. CDR3 nucleotides: TGTTCCAGTTCCCTCAGCTCCTACGAGCAGTACTTC.

V is TRBV11-3 and J is TRBJ1-2; TRBD1 might be the D (5 bases). V dropped 4 bases and J dropped 3 bases, with 18 bases sitting between them. The CDR3 is made up of 16 amino acids. The germline V gene encodes CDR1 SGHNT and CDR2 YENEEA. As DNA, the CDR3 is TGTGCCAGCAGCTCAAGACGGGGGGTTCACGACTATGGCTACACCTTC. Its protein product is CASSSRRGVHDYGYTF. The complete variable domain, with remaining parts taken from reference TRBV11-3 and TRBJ1-2, reads EAGVVQSPRYKIIEKKQPVAFWCNPISGHNTLYWYLQNLGQGPELLIRYENEEAVDDSQLPKDRFSAERLKGVDSTLKIQPAELGDSAVYLCASSSRRGVHDYGYTFGSGTRLTVV.

The chain is built from TRBV30 and TRBJ2-3; no definite D call. V lost 3 bases and J 3 bases, leaving 10 bases between the germline ends. The CDR3 length is 13 residues. Germline V gene lookup returns CDR1 GTSNPN and CDR2 SVGIG (reference sequence). In DNA, the CDR3 is TGTGCCTGGAGGAGTCCAGGAACAGATACGCAGTATTTT. The encoded protein is CAWRSPGTDTQYF.

This clone was seen a few times. The chain has TRBV10-1 and TRBJ1-5; the D gene is possibly TRBD1 (6 bases). The CDR3 is 15 residues long. V was cut by 8 bases and J by 9 bases, with 23 bases left in between. CDR1 is WNHNN and CDR2 is SYGVQD in the germline V gene (reference sequence). The chain's CDR3 is CASWWTVGMTWPQHF. The CDR3 bases are TGCGCCAGCTGGTGGACAGTAGGGATGACATGGCCCCAGCATTTT.

The chain combines TRBV19 with TRBJ2-5, with 10 nucleotides matching TRBD1. The CDR3 runs 15 residues. Germline V gene lookup returns CDR1 LNHDA and CDR2 SQIVND (reference sequence). The V and J ends lost 4 bases and 2 bases, in that order; junction bases with no gene match: 4. The CDR3 DNA reads TGTGCCAGTAGTAGATCGGGACAGGGGCAAGAGACCCAGTACTTC. It codes for CASSRSGQGQETQYF.

The genes are TRBV28 and TRBJ1-6; no firm D call. Germline V gives CDR1 MDHEN, CDR2 SYDVKM. The CDR3 spans 14 residues. Between the trimmed V and J ends, which lost 8 bases and 6 bases, there was a span of 14 bases. CDR3 DNA sequence: TGTGCCAGCGGACTACGGGAACCTAATTCACCCCTCCACTTT. Residues: CASGLREPNSPLHF.

This clone showed up just a few times. The chain has TRBV11-3 and TRBJ1-3, with TRBD1 identical over 8 bases. The CDR3 contains 15 residues. Germline assignment: CDR1 SGHNT and CDR2 YENEEA. Trimming removed 4 bases from V and 2 bases from J; junction bases left unmatched: 4. The CDR3: CASSSRGLPGNTIYF. The CDR3 bases are TGTGCCAGCAGCTCCAGGGGGCTCCCTGGAAACACCATATATTTT.